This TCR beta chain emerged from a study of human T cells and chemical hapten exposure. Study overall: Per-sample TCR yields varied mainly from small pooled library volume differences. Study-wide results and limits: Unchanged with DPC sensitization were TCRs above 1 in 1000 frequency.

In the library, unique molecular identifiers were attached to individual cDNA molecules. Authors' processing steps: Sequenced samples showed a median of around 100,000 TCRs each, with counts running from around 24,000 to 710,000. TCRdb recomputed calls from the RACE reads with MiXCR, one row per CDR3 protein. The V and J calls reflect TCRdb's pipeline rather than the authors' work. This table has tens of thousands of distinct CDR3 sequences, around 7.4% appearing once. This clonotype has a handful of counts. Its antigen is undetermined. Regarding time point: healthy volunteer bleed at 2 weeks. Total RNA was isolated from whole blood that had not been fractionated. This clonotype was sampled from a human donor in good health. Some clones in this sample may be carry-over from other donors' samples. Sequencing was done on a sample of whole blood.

CDR3 bases: TGCAGCGGCGGGACTAGCGGAGCTAGCACAGATACGCAGTATTTT. It is translated as CSGGTSGASTDTQYF. The rearrangement uses TRBV29-1 and TRBJ2-3; 11 positions agree with TRBD2. Germline V gene sequence: CDR1 SQVTM, CDR2 ANQGSEA. Losses at the gene ends were 7 bases for V and 0 bases for J; bases not matched to a gene: 6. The CDR3 length is 15 residues.